This TCR beta chain comes out of a study of shared clonotypes between healthy human individuals. Study-wide points: Naive CD4 clonotypes were shared across several donors at 4.5% to 6%.

This clone was seen a handful of times. No antigen is known for it. Germline CDR1 is SEHNR and CDR2 is FQNEAQ (reference sequence). The CDR3 consists of 13 residues. V was shortened by 3 bases and J by 4 bases, with 9 bases between the two germline ends. Libraries were prepared by immunoSEQ multiplex PCR; TCRdb keeps only in-frame clonotypes and omits some of them. Among 2 million to 2.5 million clones listed, around 90% were seen once. Sequencing was performed on naive CD4+ T cells from PBMCs. Subset of the sample: CD45RA+ positively selected. This TCR was sampled from a man aged 18 to 35 in good health. Some clones in this sample may be carry-over from other donors' samples. The chain recombines TRBV7-9 with TRBJ1-2; no clear D gene. CDR3 sequence reads: CASSFGGSYGYTF. CDR3 DNA sequence: TGTGCCAGCAGCTTCGGCGGTAGCTATGGCTACACCTTC.